The 24 T cell receptor beta chains listed next were all sequenced from one sample in a study of T cells in Graves' hyperthyroidism and ophthalmopathy. From RNA transcripts, TCR beta CDR3 regions were amplified. The HTBI primer set was used in a first-round RT-PCR of the TCR CDR3. TCRdb reprocessed the multiplex PCR reads via MiXCR and lists one record per CDR3 protein. Of 450,000 to 600,000 distinct CDR3 sequences detected, 12% to 15% appear once; the ten largest clones hold 14%. What was sequenced was blood. Source of these receptors: a woman aged 40 to 50 with Graves' hyperthyroidism.

This clonotype was counted a few times. The J gene is TRBJ2-1, the V gene TRBV6-2 or TRBV6-3, with 8 positions matching TRBD2. The germline V gene encodes CDR1 MNHEY and CDR2 SVGEGT. V gave up 8 bases and J gave up 3 bases; unmatched junction bases: 3. The CDR3 spans 13 residues. This CDR3 reads CASHSGNYNEQFF. CDR3 in DNA: TGTGCCAGCCATAGCGGGAACTACAATGAGCAGTTCTTC.

The V gene is TRBV12-3 or TRBV12-4, the J gene TRBJ2-3, with D hard to call. The CDR3 sequence is 13 residues long. V was clipped by 4 bases and J by 5 bases, with 10 bases between them. This CDR3 is CASSSDNRDTQYF. CDR3 DNA: TGTGCCAGCAGTTCCGACAATCGAGATACGCAGTATTTT.

This chain uses TRBV4-1 with TRBJ2-7; D is perhaps TRBD1 (6 bases). This CDR3 is 13 amino acids long. Germline lookup yields CDR1 MGHRA and CDR2 YSYEKL. V was pared by 5 bases and J by 2 bases, with 10 bases between. The CDR3 loop reads CASSAGDTYEQYF. The CDR3 nucleotides read TGCGCCAGCAGCGCCGGGGACACCTACGAGCAGTACTTC.

This clonotype was detected ten times or more. V and J are TRBV6-2 or TRBV6-3 and TRBJ1-2; 9 bases are shared with TRBD1. CDR3 size: 14 residues. Germline V gives CDR1 MNHEY, CDR2 SVGEGT. V shed 8 bases and J 4 bases; nucleotides not matched to a gene: 8. Here the CDR3 reads CASSGQGISYGYTF. The CDR3 coding sequence is TGTGCCAGCTCGGGACAGGGCATTTCCTATGGCTACACCTTC.

This clonotype occurred a few times. V gene TRBV6-1 combines with J gene TRBJ2-7, with D tentatively TRBD1 or TRBD2 (7 bases each). In germline, CDR1 is MNHNS, CDR2 SASEGT. The V gene lost 5 bases and the J gene lost 2 bases, with 13 bases spanning the gap. This CDR3 region has 14 residues. The CDR3 region has the DNA TGTGCCAGCAGTCCAGGGGGGGAAACCTACGAGCAGTACTTC. Encoded protein: CASSPGGETYEQYF.

This clonotype occurred many times. The chain recombines TRBV6-1 with TRBJ2-2, with D possibly TRBD2 on 6 matching bases. Germline V gene lookup returns CDR1 MNHNS and CDR2 SASEGT. The CDR3 loop spans 14 amino acids. The V gene lost 7 bases and the J gene lost 5 bases, with 14 bases spanning the gap. In nucleotides, the CDR3 is TGTGCCAGCACCACTAGCATTAGAACCGGGGAGCTGTTTTTT. This codes for CASTTSIRTGELFF.

CDR3 nucleotide sequence: TGTGCCAGTAGTATAGAGGACAGGATCACAGATACGCAGTATTTT. Translation gives CASSIEDRITDTQYF. The rearrangement links TRBV19 to TRBJ2-3; TRBD1 matches 7 bases. V was pared by 0 bases and J by 2 bases, with 2 bases of the junction left unmatched. Germline CDR1 is LNHDA and CDR2 is SQIVND (reference sequence). The CDR3 covers 15 residues.

This clonotype was seen more than once but under ten times. The chain combines TRBV10-2 with TRBJ2-3, with D uncertain. CDR3 size: 17 residues. V was clipped by 5 bases and J by 2 bases, with 20 bases between them. Germline CDR1 is WSHSY and CDR2 is SAAADI. The CDR3 DNA sequence: TGCGCCAGCAGTCTGGGTTTGCCTCCAGATCACACAGATACGCAGTATTTT. The encoded protein is CASSLGLPPDHTDTQYF.

This clonotype was seen many times. The V call is TRBV28, the J call TRBJ1-5; tentatively, D is TRBD1 (6 bases). The V gene's germline CDR1 is MDHEN and CDR2 SYDVKM. The germline V and J ends were trimmed by 4 bases and 2 bases, with 12 bases remaining between them. The CDR3 loop spans 15 amino acids. This CDR3 is CASSSSGEGNQPQHF. CDR3 bases: TGTGCCAGCAGTTCTTCAGGGGAAGGCAATCAGCCCCAGCATTTT.

This clonotype was picked up a small number of times. This rearrangement joins TRBV6-1 to TRBJ2-1; D is unresolved. Germline CDR1 is MNHNS and CDR2 is SASEGT. V shed 6 bases and J shed 0 bases, with 12 bases lying between them. The CDR3 loop spans 15 amino acids. The CDR3 region is CASSPDWSSYNEQFF. The CDR3 region has the DNA TGTGCCAGCAGCCCAGACTGGAGCTCCTACAATGAGCAGTTCTTC.

This clonotype appeared a few times. The genes are TRBV5-1 and TRBJ2-1; maybe TRBD1 (5 bases). The germline CDR1 and CDR2 sequences are SGHRS and YFSETQ. CDR3 size: 14 residues. V was cut by 1 base and J by 8 bases, with 13 bases left in between. This CDR3 reads CASSLSGRVHEQFF. The CDR3 DNA follows: TGCGCCAGCAGCTTGTCGGGCAGGGTCCATGAGCAGTTCTTC.

This clonotype was recorded many times. The chain uses TRBV28 and TRBJ2-1; a possible D gene is TRBD1 (5 bases). This CDR3 comprises 14 residues. Trimming cost V 5 bases and J 2 bases, with 10 bases left between them. In germline, CDR1 is MDHEN, CDR2 SYDVKM. CDR3 in DNA: TGTGCCAGCAGTGACAGCTTGACCTACAATGAGCAGTTCTTC. This codes for CASSDSLTYNEQFF.

Many counts were recorded for this clonotype. This chain joins TRBV7-2 and TRBJ2-2; 7 bases agree with TRBD1. Germline V gene data show CDR1 as SGHTA and CDR2 as FQGNSA. V shed 1 base, J shed 12 bases, and the junction held 8 bases outside the gene matches. This CDR3 region has 14 residues. Here the CDR3 reads CASSLDTLGGKLFF. In DNA form, the CDR3 reads TGTGCCAGCAGCTTAGATACTTTAGGGGGCAAGCTGTTTTTT. The full variable domain, completed using reference TRBV7-2 and TRBJ2-2, is GAGVSQSPSNKVTEKGKDVELRCDPISGHTALYWYRQSLGQGLEFLIYFQGNSAPDKSGLPSDRFSAERTGGSVSTLTIQRTQQEDSAVYLCASSLDTLGGKLFFGEGSRLTVL.

This clonotype showed up just a few times. The V call is TRBV19, the J call TRBJ2-7, with TRBD1 matching over 10 bases. Germline V gene lookup returns CDR1 LNHDA and CDR2 SQIVND (reference sequence). With V trimmed by 4 bases and J by 4 bases, 7 bases remained unmatched. CDR3 length: 15 amino acids. The CDR3 region is CASSSLRDRGYEQYF. CDR3 bases: TGTGCCAGTAGTAGCCTCCGGGACAGGGGATACGAGCAGTACTTC.

This clonotype was recorded at least ten times. This sequence joins TRBV4-2 and TRBJ2-7; D gene unclear. There are 16 residues in the CDR3. V lost 2 bases and J lost 6, with 20 bases in between. Germline loops: CDR1 LGHNA, CDR2 YNFKEQ. CDR3 amino acids: CASSQTSGPPSPEQYF. The CDR3, as DNA: TGTGCCAGCAGCCAAACTTCCGGGCCCCCATCGCCCGAGCAGTACTTC.

The chain couples TRBV19 to TRBJ2-1, with TRBD2 identical over 7 bases. CDR1 LNHDA and CDR2 SQIVND come from the germline V gene (reference sequence). After removal of 3 bases from V and 3 bases from J, the junction contained 8 bases not matched to a gene. The CDR3 contains 16 residues. The CDR3 sequence is CASSILVASGYNEQFF. CDR3 sequence (DNA): TGTGCCAGTAGTATCTTGGTGGCTAGCGGCTACAATGAGCAGTTCTTC.

This clonotype was picked up many times. The chain has TRBV2 and TRBJ2-7; D not certain. CDR1 is SNHLY, CDR2 FYNNEI, per germline. The V gene lost 4 bases and the J gene lost 0 bases, with 10 bases spanning the gap. This CDR3 comprises 14 residues. The CDR3 sequence is CASSARFSSYEQYF. The CDR3 DNA is TGTGCCAGCAGTGCACGGTTTTCCTCCTACGAGCAGTACTTC.

This clonotype was observed a handful of times. The V and J genes are TRBV7-6 and TRBJ2-5; possible D gene TRBD1, 6 bases. V dropped 0 bases and J dropped 5 bases, with 13 bases sitting between them. Germline lookup yields CDR1 SGHVS and CDR2 FNYEAQ. The CDR3 loop spans 15 amino acids. The CDR3: CASSLAPGVGETQYF. For the CDR3, the DNA is TGTGCCAGCAGCTTAGCGCCAGGGGTGGGTGAGACCCAGTACTTC.

This clonotype came up many times. The chain combines TRBV2 with TRBJ1-1, with unresolved D. V lost 5 bases to trimming and J lost 1 base, with 11 bases between them. The CDR3 spans 14 residues. Germline V gene data show CDR1 as SNHLY and CDR2 as FYNNEI. As DNA, the CDR3 is TGTGCCAGCAGTTTGGACGGATGGAACACTGAAGCTTTCTTT. Translation: CASSLDGWNTEAFF.

The sample holds many counts of this clonotype. Here the CDR3 reads CASSLEKGVRGEKLFF. DNA of the CDR3: TGTGCCAGCAGCTTAGAAAAGGGAGTCCGTGGCGAAAAACTGTTTTTT. This chain joins TRBV11-3 and TRBJ1-4; D not certain. CDR1 is SGHNT, CDR2 YENEEA, per germline. The CDR3 loop spans 16 amino acids. Trimming removed 0 bases from V and 8 bases from J, with 16 bases in between.

At least ten counts were recorded for this clonotype. The rearrangement uses TRBV7-9 and TRBJ2-4; D is unclear. CDR1 SEHNR and CDR2 FQNEAQ come from the germline V gene (reference sequence). CDR3 length: 15 amino acids. V was trimmed by 4 bases and J by 0 bases, leaving 10 bases between them. The CDR3 DNA is TGTGCCAGCAGCTCCCAACACCTAGCCAAAAACATTCAGTACTTC. It encodes CASSSQHLAKNIQYF.

J is TRBJ1-6 and V is TRBV9, with a weak D call TRBD1 (5 bases). Trimming took 0 bases from V and 8 from J, leaving 6 bases between them. Germline-derived CDR1 and CDR2 are SGDLS and YYNGEE. There are 13 residues in the CDR3. The CDR3 reads CASSVVGDSPLHF. The CDR3 DNA follows: TGTGCCAGCAGCGTAGTAGGGGATTCACCCCTCCACTTT.

Many counts were recorded for this clonotype. V gene TRBV5-8 combines with J gene TRBJ2-7; 8 bases line up with TRBD1. The CDR3 is 13 amino acids. Looked up from germline, CDR1 is SGHTS and CDR2 is YDEGEE. V trimming: 4 bases; J trimming: 3 bases; junction bases outside the gene matches: 3. For the CDR3, the DNA is TGTGCCAGCAGCGGGGGACAGGACTACGAGCAGTACTTC. It encodes CASSGGQDYEQYF.

Remarks on this clonotype: The junction departs from germline at one end; a sequencing error may be responsible. V usage is TRBV5-1 and J usage is TRBJ1-4, with a tentative D call TRBD1 (5 bases). The CDR3 contains 16 residues. The germline V gene encodes CDR1 SGHRS and CDR2 YFSETQ. The CDR3 DNA follows: TGCGCCGGCAGCTTGGGGGGGGGTGCAACTAATGAAAAACTGTTTTTT. Encoded protein: CAGSLGGGATNEKLFF.